The 20 T cell receptor beta chains below come from one sample, sequenced in a study of T-cell reconstitution after alpha-beta-depleted transplantation in children. General study points: The authors attributed T-cell counts and diversity one year after transplant mostly to newly produced T cells.

Unique molecular identifiers were built into the TCRbeta library. A single record per CDR3 protein comes from TCRdb applying MiXCR to the PCR reads. The table has about 300,000 distinct CDR3 sequences, around 7.1% seen once. Antigens of these TCRs are unknown. The sequenced sample was peripheral blood, obtained 360 days after TCRalphabeta/CD19-depleted stem cell transplant. The receptor set was obtained from a female patient aged 2-10 years who had a stem cell transplant for Fanconi anemia, so the T cells may come from the graft donor.

In its sample, this clonotype was seen a few times. The V gene is TRBV20-1, the J gene TRBJ2-5, with 12 bases fitting TRBD1. V lost 6 bases and J lost 4; bases outside the gene matches: 9. This CDR3 has 15 residues. Germline-derived CDR1 and CDR2 are DFQATT and SNEGSKA (reference sequence). The CDR3: CSAIKGQGALETQYF. Written as DNA, the CDR3 is TGCAGTGCGATCAAGGGACAGGGGGCTTTAGAGACCCAGTACTTC.

Ten or more counts support this clonotype. V is TRBV7-9 and J is TRBJ2-7; 11 bases agree with TRBD1. The germline V gene has CDR1 SEHNR and CDR2 FQNEAQ (reference sequence). V was pared by 5 bases and J by 2 bases, with 11 bases of the junction left unmatched. The CDR3 totals 17 residues. The chain's CDR3 is CASSRLEGQGAAYEQYF. For the CDR3, the DNA is TGTGCCAGCAGCCGACTCGAAGGACAGGGGGCAGCCTACGAGCAGTACTTC.

The gene calls are TRBV28 and TRBJ1-4; the D gene is possibly TRBD1 (5 bases). The CDR3 covers 15 residues. V gave up 1 base and J gave up 7 bases, with 13 bases separating them. Germline V gene sequence: CDR1 MDHEN, CDR2 SYDVKM. The CDR3 reads CASSLSRAGSEKLFF. Here the CDR3 DNA reads TGTGCCAGCAGTTTATCCCGGGCAGGGAGTGAAAAACTGTTTTTT.

This sequence joins TRBV7-3 and TRBJ2-3; tentatively, D is TRBD2 (6 bases). The CDR3 contains 17 residues. With 2 bases removed from V and 3 bases from J, the gap between germline ends came to 18 bases. Germline CDR1 SGHTA, CDR2 FQGTGA. CDR3 sequence (DNA): TGTGCCAGCAGCTTATATGCCCACGGGAGTGGGACAGATACGCAGTATTTT. Translating it yields CASSLYAHGSGTDTQYF.

The table lists this clonotype with many counts. The genes are TRBV3-1 and TRBJ2-3; the match to TRBD2 covers 9 bases. The trim removed 1 base at V and 4 bases at J, leaving 6 bases unmatched. Germline V lookup: CDR1 LGHDT, CDR2 YNNKEL (reference sequence). This CDR3 is built from 16 residues. CDR3 sequence (DNA): TGTGCCAGCAGCCAAGTAGAGCTAGCGGGACCAGATACGCAGTATTTT. It codes for CASSQVELAGPDTQYF.

This clonotype showed up many times. The chain has TRBV28 and TRBJ1-2; D is unresolved. This CDR3 is built from 13 residues. V was clipped by 7 bases and J by 6 bases, with 15 bases between them. CDR1 and CDR2 from the germline V gene are MDHEN and SYDVKM. Written as DNA, the CDR3 is TGTGCCAGCAATAAGAACAGACTGGATGGCTACACCTTC. Translating it yields CASNKNRLDGYTF.

CDR3 region: CASTPRGSAEAFF. DNA for the CDR3: TGTGCCAGCACCCCAAGGGGCTCCGCTGAAGCTTTCTTT. The chain carries TRBV6-6 and TRBJ1-1; maybe TRBD1 (5 bases). The V gene lost 7 bases and the J gene lost 6 bases, with 15 bases spanning the gap. The V gene's germline CDR1 is MNHNY and CDR2 SVGAGI (reference sequence). This CDR3 is 13 amino acids long.

This clonotype appeared many times. The chain recombines TRBV9 with TRBJ2-3; TRBD2 aligns across 8 bases. The junction had 7 bases not matched to a gene; V was cut back by 0 bases and J by 4 bases. Germline V lookup: CDR1 SGDLS, CDR2 YYNGEE. CDR3 length: 16 residues. The CDR3 loop is CASSVGSGGASDTQYF. The CDR3 DNA is TGTGCCAGCAGCGTAGGTTCCGGGGGGGCTTCAGATACGCAGTATTTT.

This clonotype was seen only a few times. The chain recombines TRBV4-1 with TRBJ1-5, with D perhaps TRBD1 (5 bases). CDR1 MGHRA and CDR2 YSYEKL come from the germline V gene. The CDR3 has 16 amino acids. Trimming left V 1 base short and J 3 bases short, with 13 bases between. Here the CDR3 reads CASSQALQGINQPQHF. CDR3 in DNA: TGCGCCAGCAGCCAAGCCTTGCAGGGCATCAATCAGCCCCAGCATTTT.

This clonotype was picked up many times. The chain employs TRBV6-2 or TRBV6-3 and TRBJ2-3; D is ambiguous. The length of the CDR3 is 17 residues. V gave up 3 bases and J gave up 1 base, with 17 bases separating them. The germline gives CDR1 MNHEY, CDR2 SVGEGT. The CDR3 protein is CASSYILAEIRTDTQYF. Here the CDR3 DNA reads TGTGCCAGCAGTTATATACTGGCGGAGATACGCACAGATACGCAGTATTTT.

This clonotype was observed at least ten times. This chain connects TRBV5-1 to TRBJ2-3; 7 positions match TRBD2. The J segment lost 4 bases and the V segment lost 0 bases, leaving 8 bases of the junction unmatched. This CDR3 contains 16 residues. Germline lookup yields CDR1 SGHRS and CDR2 YFSETQ. The CDR3 is CASSLVRTRIADTQYF. DNA for the CDR3: TGCGCCAGCAGCTTGGTCAGGACTAGGATCGCAGATACGCAGTATTTT. The full variable domain, rest sourced from reference TRBV5-1 and TRBJ2-3, is KAGVTQTPRYLIKTRGQQVTLSCSPISGHRSVSWYQQTPGQGLQFLFEYFSETQRNKGNFPGRFSGRQFSNSRSEMNVSTLELGDSALYLCASSLVRTRIADTQYFGPGTRLTVL.

The gene calls are TRBV5-1 and TRBJ2-5, with 10 bases identical to TRBD1. Germline assignment: CDR1 SGHRS and CDR2 YFSETQ. The junction had 20 bases not matched to a gene; V was cut back by 7 bases and J by 2 bases. This CDR3 is built from 19 residues. The CDR3 spells CASAIDRGRVRRPQETQYF. CDR3 bases: TGCGCCAGCGCAATAGACAGGGGGCGCGTCCGCAGGCCTCAAGAGACCCAGTACTTC.

V is TRBV9 and J is TRBJ2-3, with 9 bases identical to TRBD2. The ends lost 3 bases at V and 4 bases at J; junction bases unmatched: 9. The germline V gene encodes CDR1 SGDLS and CDR2 YYNGEE. The CDR3 consists of 16 residues. In DNA form, the CDR3 reads TGTGCCAGCAGCGGGCATAGCGGGGGAACGGCAGATACGCAGTATTTT. Translation gives CASSGHSGGTADTQYF. Full variable domain (outside the CDR3, taken from reference TRBV9 and TRBJ2-3): DSGVTQTPKHLITATGQRVTLRCSPRSGDLSVYWYQQSLDQGLQFLIQYYNGEERAKGNILERFSAQQFPDLHSELNLSSLELGDSALYFCASSGHSGGTADTQYFGPGTRLTVL.

This clonotype was recorded a few times. The V call is TRBV7-2, the J call TRBJ2-1, with D possibly being TRBD1 (6 bases). The CDR3 extends over 17 amino acids. Trimming left V 5 bases short and J 10 bases short, with 27 bases between. From germline, CDR1 is SGHTA and CDR2 FQGNSA. The CDR3 DNA sequence: TGTGCCAGCAGCCCCCGGTCGGGCAGGGGACGTAGGGGGGAGCAGTTCTTC. As protein: CASSPRSGRGRRGEQFF.

This clonotype has just a few counts. The genes are TRBV5-1 and TRBJ2-5, with 9 bases lining up with TRBD1. This CDR3 region has 16 residues. With 2 bases clipped from V and 1 base from J, the junction kept 6 bases outside the gene matches. Germline values: CDR1 SGHRS, CDR2 YFSETQ. DNA for the CDR3: TGCGCCAGCAGCTTCTGGACAGGGGAATTCCAAGAGACCCAGTACTTC. This gives the protein CASSFWTGEFQETQYF.

Concerning this clonotype: This may come from a read error, since a much larger clone is one base off. The rearrangement uses TRBV27 and TRBJ2-1; maybe TRBD2 (5 bases). There are 15 residues in the CDR3. V dropped 5 bases and J dropped 3 bases, with 14 bases sitting between them. CDR1 MNHEY and CDR2 SMNVEV come from the germline V gene (reference sequence). In DNA form, the CDR3 reads TGTGCCAGCAGTCCCGGGATAGGCTACTACAATGAGCAGTTCTTC. The encoded protein is CASSPGIGYYNEQFF.

This clonotype was observed at least ten times. The chain couples TRBV12-3 or TRBV12-4 to TRBJ2-7; maybe TRBD1 (5 bases). CDR3 length equals 15 residues. V was trimmed by 6 bases and J by 5 bases, leaving 20 bases between them. The CDR3 region has the DNA TGTGCCAGCAGCCCAACAGGAAGAATCGCTAACGAGCAGTACTTC. Its translation: CASSPTGRIANEQYF.

This clonotype was recorded a few times. V usage is TRBV7-9 and J usage is TRBJ1-2; TRBD1 matches 9 bases. The CDR3 extends over 15 amino acids. Germline CDR1 reads SEHNR; CDR2 reads FQNEAQ (reference sequence). The V and J ends lost 2 bases and 10 bases, in that order; junction bases with no gene match: 11. CDR3: CASSLLDGTGYVYTF. The CDR3 bases are TGTGCCAGCAGCTTACTAGACGGGACAGGGTACGTCTACACCTTC.

This clonotype turned up a few times. V usage is TRBV5-1 and J usage is TRBJ2-1; the D gene is possibly TRBD1 (5 bases). The CDR3 has 14 amino acids. Trimming removed 0 bases from V and 7 bases from J, with 11 bases in between. Germline lookup yields CDR1 SGHRS and CDR2 YFSETQ. CDR3 region: CASSLVSGQNEQFF. CDR3 in DNA: TGCGCCAGCAGCTTGGTCTCCGGACAAAATGAGCAGTTCTTC.

This clonotype has just a few counts. The chain combines TRBV3-1 with TRBJ2-3; a weak D match, TRBD1 (5 bases). Trimming cost V 1 base and J 3 bases, with 11 bases left between them. Germline CDR1 and CDR2: LGHDT and YNNKEL (reference sequence). There are 15 residues in the CDR3. CDR3 coding DNA: TGTGCCAGCAGCCAAGCTTTGGCAGGGACAGATACGCAGTATTTT. This sequence encodes CASSQALAGTDTQYF.